This TCR beta chain comes out of a study of cytomegalovirus exposure and HLA in healthy donors. It was with 60 Vbeta and 13 Jbeta primers that the PCR ran. Method: immunoSEQ multiplex PCR; TCRdb's copy keeps in-frame clones and lacks some. The table lists more than 110,000 clones, 80% of them singletons. The CDR3 covers 14 residues. V lost 6 bases and J 4 bases, leaving 14 bases between the germline ends. Germline CDR1 reads SEHNR; CDR2 reads FQNEAQ (reference sequence). On this clone: No antigen is known for it.

Study results and caveats: Earlier findings revealed that most TCR beta V segments proved productive either about 90% or about 30% of the time. For cytomegalovirus status, the classifier reportedly gave diagnoses with high specificity and sensitivity. There were 150 or so TCR beta chains listed as cytomegalovirus-associated.

The sequenced sample was PBMCs. The genes are TRBV7-9 and TRBJ2-3; weak D call: TRBD1 (8 bases). The receptor's source is a female donor in good health and CMV-seronegative. The CDR3 loop reads CASRKQGGADTQYF. For the CDR3, the DNA is TGTGCCAGCAGGAAACAGGGGGGGGCAGATACGCAGTATTTT. Variable domain in full (rest from reference TRBV7-9 and TRBJ2-3): DTGVSQNPRHKITKRGQNVTFRCDPISEHNRLYWYRQTLGQGPEFLTYFQNEAQLEKSRLLSDRFSAERPKGSFSTLEIQRTEQGDSAMYLCASRKQGGADTQYFGPGTRLTVL.